Included here is one T cell receptor (beta chain) sequence, with context. Its cognate antigen is unknown. Profiled with immunoSEQ multiplex PCR; TCRdb holds only in-frame clones, not every one. This sample has some 150,000 clones, with approximately 90% found just once. The entry originates in a study of T cell responses to AZD1222 COVID-19 vaccine. Study-level findings and limits: There were vaccine-associated CD4 TCRs across spike, dominant at 160-218 and 743-854.

With 5 bases removed from V and 5 bases from J, the gap between germline ends came to 5 bases. CDR1 is SNHLY, CDR2 FYNNEI, per germline. CDR3 length: 11 residues. This sequence originates from an adult who received the MenACWY meningococcal vaccine as a control. This specimen consisted of peripheral blood, obtained 28 days after the second dose of the MenACWY control vaccine. The chain carries TRBV2 and TRBJ2-3; D is unresolved. The CDR3 spells CASSYRDTQYF. CDR3 bases: TGTGCCAGCAGTTACAGAGATACGCAGTATTTT.